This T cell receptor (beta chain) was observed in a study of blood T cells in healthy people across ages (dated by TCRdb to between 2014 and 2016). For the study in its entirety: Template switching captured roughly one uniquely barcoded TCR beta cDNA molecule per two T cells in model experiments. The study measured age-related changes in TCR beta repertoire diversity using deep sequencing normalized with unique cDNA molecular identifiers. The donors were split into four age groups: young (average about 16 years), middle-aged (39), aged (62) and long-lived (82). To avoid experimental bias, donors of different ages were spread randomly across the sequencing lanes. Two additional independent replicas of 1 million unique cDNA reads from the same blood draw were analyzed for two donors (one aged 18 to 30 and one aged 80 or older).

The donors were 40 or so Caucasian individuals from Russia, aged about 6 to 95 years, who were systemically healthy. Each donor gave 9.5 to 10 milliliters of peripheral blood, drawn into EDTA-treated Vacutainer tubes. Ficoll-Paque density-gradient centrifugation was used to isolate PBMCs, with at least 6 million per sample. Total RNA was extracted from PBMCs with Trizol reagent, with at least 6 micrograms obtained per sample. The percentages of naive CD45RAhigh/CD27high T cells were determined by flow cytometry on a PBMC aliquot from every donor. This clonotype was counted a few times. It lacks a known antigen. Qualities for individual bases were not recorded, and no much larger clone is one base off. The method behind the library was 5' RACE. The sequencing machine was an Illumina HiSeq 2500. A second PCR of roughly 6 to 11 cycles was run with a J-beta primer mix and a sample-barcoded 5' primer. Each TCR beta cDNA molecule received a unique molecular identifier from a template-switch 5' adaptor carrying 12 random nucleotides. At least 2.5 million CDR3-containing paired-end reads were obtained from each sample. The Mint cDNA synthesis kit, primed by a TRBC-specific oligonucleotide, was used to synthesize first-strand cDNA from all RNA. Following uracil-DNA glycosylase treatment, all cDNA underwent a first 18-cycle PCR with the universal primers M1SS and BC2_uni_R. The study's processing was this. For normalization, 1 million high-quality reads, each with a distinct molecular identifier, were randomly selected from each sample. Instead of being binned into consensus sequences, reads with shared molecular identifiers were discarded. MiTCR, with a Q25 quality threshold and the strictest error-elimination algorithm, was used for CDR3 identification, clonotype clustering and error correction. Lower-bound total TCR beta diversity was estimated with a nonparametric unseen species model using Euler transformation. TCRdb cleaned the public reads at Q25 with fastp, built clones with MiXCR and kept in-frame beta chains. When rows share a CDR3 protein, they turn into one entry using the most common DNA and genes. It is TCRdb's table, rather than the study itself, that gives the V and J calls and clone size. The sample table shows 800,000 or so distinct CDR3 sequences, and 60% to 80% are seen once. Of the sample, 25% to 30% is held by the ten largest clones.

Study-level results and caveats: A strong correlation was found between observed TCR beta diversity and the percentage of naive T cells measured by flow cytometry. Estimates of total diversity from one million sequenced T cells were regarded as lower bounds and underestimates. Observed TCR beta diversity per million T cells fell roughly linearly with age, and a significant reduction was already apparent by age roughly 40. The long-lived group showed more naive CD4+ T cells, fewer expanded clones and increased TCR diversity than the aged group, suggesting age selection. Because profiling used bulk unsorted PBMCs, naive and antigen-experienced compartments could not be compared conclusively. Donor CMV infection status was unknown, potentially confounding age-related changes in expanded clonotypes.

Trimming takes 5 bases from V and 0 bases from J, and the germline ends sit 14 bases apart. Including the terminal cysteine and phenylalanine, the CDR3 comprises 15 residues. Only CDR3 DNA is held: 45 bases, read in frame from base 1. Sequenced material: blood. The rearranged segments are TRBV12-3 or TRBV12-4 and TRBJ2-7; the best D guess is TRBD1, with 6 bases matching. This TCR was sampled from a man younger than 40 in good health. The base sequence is TGTGCCAGCAGTAAGGGAACAGGGTCCTCCTACGAGCAGTACTTC. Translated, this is CASSKGTGSSYEQYF.